These 23 T cell receptor beta chains originate from one sample sequenced in a study of chemoradiotherapy in HPV16-positive cancers. Libraries were prepared by immunoSEQ multiplex PCR; TCRdb keeps only in-frame clonotypes and omits some of them. The sample consists of fewer than 20,000 clones, 75% to 80% of them appearing once. Collection of the sample occurred from a patient who underwent chemoradiotherapy. Every receptor here comes from a human donor with HPV-associated anogenital cancer.

The chain combines TRBV2 with TRBJ2-5; 9 nucleotides align to TRBD2. Germline CDR1 SNHLY, CDR2 FYNNEI. V lost 3 bases and J lost 5; bases outside the gene matches: 10. This CDR3 region has 16 residues. The CDR3 nucleotides read TGTGCCAGCAGTGAGCGGCGGGGGGGCCGGGGGGAGACCCAGTACTTC. Translation gives CASSERRGGRGETQYF.

The DNA of the CDR3 is TGCGCCAGCAGCTTTGGACAGGGCCCCTACGAGCAGTACTTC. It translates to CASSFGQGPYEQYF. The chain carries TRBV5-1 and TRBJ2-7; 8 nucleotides match TRBD1. The ends lost 2 bases at V and 2 bases at J; junction bases unmatched: 3. CDR1 SGHRS and CDR2 YFSETQ come from the germline V gene. The CDR3 totals 14 residues.

The chain joins TRBV29-1 to TRBJ2-5; D perhaps matches TRBD1 (6 bases). Trimming shortened V by 4 bases and J by 3 bases, and 18 bases separated the two germline ends. The CDR3 length is 15 residues. In germline, CDR1 is SQVTM, CDR2 ANQGSEA. CDR3 in DNA: TGCAGCGTTGGATTGGGTGGCCAGGGGAAAGAGACCCAGTACTTC. This translates into CSVGLGGQGKETQYF.

V gene TRBV6-6 combines with J gene TRBJ2-3, with 8 bases fitting TRBD2. Per germline, CDR1 MNHNY and CDR2 SVGAGI (reference sequence). The CDR3 covers 16 residues. Trimming at V came to 2 bases and at J to 4 bases, leaving 8 bases not matched to a gene. CDR3 DNA: TGTGCCAGCAGTTACCGGGCTACCGGGAGGGCAGATACGCAGTATTTT. Encoded protein: CASSYRATGRADTQYF.

The rearrangement joins TRBV5-1 to TRBJ2-7; TRBD1 is a possible D gene (6 bases). Trimming pared 0 bases from V and 3 bases from J, leaving 7 bases between. The V gene's germline CDR1 is SGHRS and CDR2 YFSETQ. The CDR3 is 13 amino acids. CDR3 residues: CASSLVQGYEQYF. The CDR3, as DNA: TGCGCCAGCAGCTTGGTACAGGGCTACGAGCAGTACTTC. Full variable domain (rest looked up from reference TRBV5-1 and TRBJ2-7): KAGVTQTPRYLIKTRGQQVTLSCSPISGHRSVSWYQQTPGQGLQFLFEYFSETQRNKGNFPGRFSGRQFSNSRSEMNVSTLELGDSALYLCASSLVQGYEQYFGPGTRLTVT.

The rearrangement links TRBV7-9 to TRBJ2-3; D gene uncertain. The V gene lost 2 bases and the J gene lost 1 base, with 4 bases spanning the gap. The CDR3 length is 13 residues. Germline V lookup: CDR1 SEHNR, CDR2 FQNEAQ (reference sequence). CDR3 amino acids: CASSLLRTDTQYF. The CDR3 DNA is TGTGCCAGCAGCTTATTGCGCACAGATACGCAGTATTTT. Based on the CDR3 plus reference TRBV7-9 and TRBJ2-3, the full variable domain is DTGVSQNPRHKITKRGQNVTFRCDPISEHNRLYWYRQTLGQGPEFLTYFQNEAQLEKSRLLSDRFSAERPKGSFSTLEIQRTEQGDSAMYLCASSLLRTDTQYFGPGTRLTVL.

The gene calls are TRBV7-6 and TRBJ2-1, with D perhaps matching TRBD2 (6 bases). The CDR3 loop spans 15 amino acids. The germline gives CDR1 SGHVS, CDR2 FNYEAQ. V lost 1 base, J lost 6 bases, and 13 bases lay in between. The CDR3 region has the DNA TGTGCCAGCAGCTTAGGATTTGGGGGGTCCAATGAGCAGTTCTTC. Translating gives CASSLGFGGSNEQFF.

The V call is TRBV19, the J call TRBJ2-1; D not resolved. The CDR3 spans 13 residues. Germline CDR1 reads LNHDA; CDR2 reads SQIVND (reference sequence). V was pared by 1 base and J by 3 bases, with 4 bases between. This CDR3 is CASSIALYNEQFF. The CDR3 coding sequence is TGTGCCAGTAGTATAGCTCTCTACAATGAGCAGTTCTTC.

This rearrangement joins TRBV7-3 to TRBJ1-6; D gene uncertain. Germline loops: CDR1 SGHTA, CDR2 FQGTGA. This CDR3 comprises 13 residues. V lost 2 bases and J 8 bases, leaving 7 bases between the germline ends. The DNA for the CDR3 is TGTGCCAGCAGCTTAGACGGCTATTCACCCCTCCACTTT. Its translation is CASSLDGYSPLHF. Filled out from reference TRBV7-3 and TRBJ1-6, the complete variable domain reads GAGVSQTPSNKVTEKGKYVELRCDPISGHTALYWYRQSLGQGPEFLIYFQGTGAADDSGLPNDRFFAVRPEGSVSTLKIQRTERGDSAVYLCASSLDGYSPLHFGNGTRLTVT.

The chain employs TRBV5-5 and TRBJ2-5; tentative D call: TRBD1 (6 bases). This CDR3 comprises 15 residues. Trimming pared 2 bases from V and 3 bases from J, leaving 14 bases between. Per the germline V gene, CDR1 is SGHKS and CDR2 is YYEKEE (reference sequence). CDR3 sequence (DNA): TGTGCCAGCAGCTTCACAGGGCTCAGTAAAGAGACCCAGTACTTC. Protein sequence: CASSFTGLSKETQYF.

This chain joins TRBV7-3 and TRBJ2-2; maybe TRBD1 (5 bases). The CDR3 extends over 13 amino acids. The germline V gene has CDR1 SGHTA and CDR2 FQGTGA. V was trimmed by 3 bases and J by 8 bases, leaving 10 bases between them. CDR3 region: CASSFSRAGELFF. CDR3 coding DNA: TGTGCCAGCAGCTTTTCCAGGGCGGGGGAGCTGTTTTTT.

J is TRBJ2-7 and V is TRBV7-2; D is uncertain. V lost 2 bases and J 7 bases, leaving 9 bases between the germline ends. CDR1 is SGHTA, CDR2 FQGNSA, per germline. This CDR3 spans 12 amino acids. The CDR3 DNA sequence: TGTGCCAGCAGCTTAAGGGTAGGGGAGCAGTACTTC. It codes for CASSLRVGEQYF.

The table lists this clone with a count of one. V usage is TRBV5-4 and J usage is TRBJ1-6, with 8 bases identical to TRBD1. CDR1 and CDR2 from the germline V gene are SGHNT and YYREEE (reference sequence). CDR3 length: 15 amino acids. Unmatched junction bases numbered 9, after V lost 4 bases and J lost 9 bases. CDR3 residues: CASSLQQGTGSPLHF. CDR3 sequence (DNA): TGTGCCAGCAGCCTCCAACAGGGGACAGGTTCACCCCTCCACTTT.

This rearrangement joins TRBV30 to TRBJ1-6; 7 nucleotides line up with TRBD1. With V trimmed by 0 bases and J by 10 bases, 6 bases remained unmatched. Germline values: CDR1 GTSNPN, CDR2 SVGIG (reference sequence). CDR3 length: 14 residues. CDR3 region: CAWSVQGTRSPLHF. CDR3 DNA sequence: TGTGCCTGGAGTGTACAGGGGACTCGCTCACCCCTCCACTTT.

The V gene is TRBV7-2, the J gene TRBJ2-2, with 8 bases matching TRBD1. After removal of 11 bases from V and 2 bases from J, the junction contained 4 bases not matched to a gene. CDR3 length: 13 residues. The germline CDR1 and CDR2 sequences are SGHTA and FQGNSA. CDR3 in amino acids: CASQGANTGELFF. The DNA of the CDR3 is TGTGCCTCGCAGGGGGCCAACACCGGGGAGCTGTTTTTT.

The chain is built from TRBV2 and TRBJ2-1; D tentatively reads TRBD1 or TRBD2 (5 bases each). V was trimmed by 5 bases and J by 4 bases, leaving 18 bases between them. CDR3 length: 16 residues. Germline V gene data show CDR1 as SNHLY and CDR2 as FYNNEI. CDR3 nucleotides: TGTGCCAGCAGTCAGGGTGGGTTTGGGAGTTACAATGAGCAGTTCTTC. It translates to CASSQGGFGSYNEQFF.

The rearrangement uses TRBV9 and TRBJ2-1; TRBD1 agrees at 11 bases. Germline V gene sequence: CDR1 SGDLS, CDR2 YYNGEE. The length of the CDR3 is 17 residues. The trim removed 3 bases at V and 4 bases at J, leaving 9 bases unmatched. The DNA for the CDR3 is TGTGCCAGCAGCGCTTTCCTCGGGACAGGGGGGTACAATGAGCAGTTCTTC. Translation gives CASSAFLGTGGYNEQFF.

The V call is TRBV4-3, the J call TRBJ1-1; D is possibly TRBD1 (6 bases). The CDR3 is 16 residues long. Trimming cost V 0 bases and J 0 bases, with 11 bases left between them. Germline assignment: CDR1 LGHNA and CDR2 YSLEER. CDR3 bases: TGCGCCAGCAGCCAAGATCTCGGACAGCTGAACACTGAAGCTTTCTTT. It yields the protein CASSQDLGQLNTEAFF.

A few counts support this clone. The V and J genes are TRBV6-5 and TRBJ1-1; D is uncertain. Per the germline V gene, CDR1 is MNHEY and CDR2 is SVGAGI. There are 15 residues in the CDR3. Trimming removed 4 bases at V and 7 bases at J, with 19 bases between. CDR3 amino acids: CASSWYPSGMNEAFF. CDR3 DNA sequence: TGTGCCAGCAGTTGGTATCCCTCGGGGATGAATGAAGCTTTCTTT.

This clone has just one count. Distinct nucleotide sequences in the sample also encode this CDR3. V usage is TRBV5-1 and J usage is TRBJ2-5; 7 positions match TRBD1. The ends lost 8 bases at V and 4 bases at J; junction bases unmatched: 14. This CDR3 has 15 residues. CDR1 is SGHRS, CDR2 YFSETQ, per germline. The CDR3, as DNA: TGCGCCAGTAGCGCCGGACAGGTCTGGGGAGAGACCCAGTACTTC. Protein: CASSAGQVWGETQYF.

The chain employs TRBV18 and TRBJ1-1; possible D gene TRBD1, 6 bases. The CDR3 loop spans 16 amino acids. Germline CDR1 KGHSH, CDR2 LQKENI. V was clipped by 3 bases and J by 1 base, with 15 bases between them. The CDR3 DNA sequence: TGTGCCAGCTCACCTACTCAGGGGCACGGGAACACTGAAGCTTTCTTT. Translating gives CASSPTQGHGNTEAFF.

This clone appeared a few times. This sequence joins TRBV7-3 and TRBJ1-1; no clear D gene. The V end lost 4 bases, the J end lost 3 bases, and 9 bases lay between the germline ends. The CDR3 runs to 13 residues. Germline assignment: CDR1 SGHTA and CDR2 FQGTGA. The CDR3 DNA follows: TGTGCCAGCAGCTCCCAGCTGGACACTGAAGCTTTCTTT. Amino acids: CASSSQLDTEAFF.

The V and J genes are TRBV9 and TRBJ2-7; the D gene is possibly TRBD1 (5 bases). CDR1 SGDLS and CDR2 YYNGEE come from the germline V gene. This CDR3 has 14 residues. Trimming left V 0 bases short and J 4 bases short, with 11 bases between. The CDR3 nucleotides are TGTGCCAGCAGCGTAGGTGACAGTGGGTACGAGCAGTACTTC. This encodes CASSVGDSGYEQYF.